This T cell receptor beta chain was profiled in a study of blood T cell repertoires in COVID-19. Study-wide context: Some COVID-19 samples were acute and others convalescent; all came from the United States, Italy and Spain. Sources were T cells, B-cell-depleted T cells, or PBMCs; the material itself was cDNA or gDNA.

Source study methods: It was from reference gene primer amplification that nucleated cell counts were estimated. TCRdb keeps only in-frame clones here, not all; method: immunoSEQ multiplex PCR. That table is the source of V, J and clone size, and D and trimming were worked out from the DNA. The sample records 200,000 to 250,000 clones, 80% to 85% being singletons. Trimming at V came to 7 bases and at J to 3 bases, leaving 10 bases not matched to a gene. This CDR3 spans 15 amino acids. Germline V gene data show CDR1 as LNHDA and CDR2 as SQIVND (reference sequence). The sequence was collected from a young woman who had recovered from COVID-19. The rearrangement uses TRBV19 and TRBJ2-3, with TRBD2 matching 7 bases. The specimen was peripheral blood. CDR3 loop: CASTTSRGSTDTQYF. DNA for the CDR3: TGTGCCAGTACCACCTCCCGCGGGAGTACAGATACGCAGTATTTT.